The clone carrying this TCR beta chain was seen ten or more times. Over 180 million TCR-beta sequences from 15-18 subjects were obtained in each sequencing run. TCRdb called the 5' RACE reads again in MiXCR, with one record for every CDR3 protein. The sample contains about 80,000 distinct CDR3 sequences, 5.8% of which appear only once. These data originate in a study of neurological immune-mediated disorders. Time point specified: longitudinal time-point 2. From 2 million PBMCs stored at -80 C, the unsorted libraries were generated. Trimming removed 5 bases from V and 6 bases from J; junction bases left unmatched: 9. This CDR3 contains 16 residues. Germline V gene data show CDR1 as ENHRY and CDR2 as SYGVKD.

The clonotype originates from a woman aged 55-69 years with multiple sclerosis. The specimen sequenced was PBMCs. The chain recombines TRBV10-3 with TRBJ2-1; 11 bases match TRBD2. The CDR3 nucleotides are TGTGCCATCAGTAAACTAGCGGGGGAAGCATTCAATGAGCAGTTCTTC. It translates to CAISKLAGEAFNEQFF.